The T cell receptor beta chain described here comes from a study of cytomegalovirus exposure and HLA in healthy donors. Notes on the study in general: In most subjects, TCR beta sequences reportedly gave accurate predictions of HLA-A and HLA-B alleles. Several V segments, TRBV6-2 and TRBV6-3 among them, could not be told apart and were dropped. V- and J-gene trimming of TCR beta was linked (in a later analysis) to a missense DCLRE1C variant. In a later analysis, across HLA loci, associated TCR counts were highest for DRB1, lowest for HLA-C.

Primers: 60 Vbeta forward and 13 Jbeta reverse. Libraries were prepared by immunoSEQ multiplex PCR; TCRdb keeps only in-frame clonotypes and omits some of them. The table lists tens of thousands of clones, less than 80% of them singletons. V trimming: 0 bases; J trimming: 6 bases; junction bases outside the gene matches: 8. Germline V gene data show CDR1 as SGHRS and CDR2 as YFSETQ. The CDR3 has 16 residues. Of note for this clone: Its antigen is as yet unknown.

The rearrangement links TRBV5-1 to TRBJ2-3, with TRBD2 identical over 9 bases. The sequence derives from a man between 60 and 75 years old in good health and CMV-seropositive. Source material: PBMCs. The CDR3 region is CASSLESRGGVDTQYF. In DNA, the CDR3 is TGCGCCAGCAGCTTGGAGTCGCGCGGGGGGGTCGATACGCAGTATTTT.